Given below is one T cell receptor beta chain in context. It lacks a known antigen. Per-base qualities were not stored, and no clone one base away is much larger. The sample originates from a study of CD8 T cells in Susac syndrome (dated by TCRdb to about 2019). General notes on the study: Among the sequenced Susac syndrome patients, six had clinically active disease and eight were in clinical remission. Repertoire sequencing was used to test whether CD8+ T cell activation and differentiation in Susac syndrome was antigen driven. Clonality of the CD8+ T cell repertoire was compared between about a dozen healthy donors, 14 Susac syndrome patients and roughly 16 multiple sclerosis patients. At blood withdrawal, Susac syndrome patients were therapy-naive, treated with corticosteroids (with IVIg additionally given to some), or treated with IVIg alone. Broader findings and caveats from the paper: Clonal expansion was seen in Susac syndrome CD8+ repertoires, peaking in CD8+ TEMRA cells and being greater in clinically active patients than in remitting ones. Roughly 15 and five Susac-specific public clones were found in the total CD8+ and CD8+ TEMRA repertoires, respectively. The study acknowledged that relatively few individuals were included in the TCR sequencing and HLA analysis.

Reading the germline V gene gives CDR1 SGDLS and CDR2 YYNGEE. Taken from cysteine to phenylalanine, the CDR3 has 13 residues. CDR3 DNA is the only sequence kept; it has 39 bases, read in frame from the first base. At the junction V is shortened by 0 bases and J by 4 bases, with 5 bases in between. RNA was extracted with the RNeasy kit and roughly 0.5 to 1 ug was reverse transcribed using random hexamers. The immunoSEQ multiplex PCR assay, which covers 54 Vbeta and 13 Jbeta segments, was used to amplify TCR beta CDR3 regions. Bias from PCR amplification was corrected by using a synthetic template baseline for primer optimization and for computational correction. The authors processed their data as follows. Reads were annotated to V, D and J genes according to IMGT and were analyzed with immunoSEQ Analyzer, with only productive sequences retained. Clonality was calculated as one minus the Shannon entropy normalized by log2 of the number of productive unique sequences. Public and private clones were assessed among the 100 most prevalent clones of each patient and control. A clone was defined as Susac-specific if it was absent from the healthy and MS cohorts, from some 1,100 published viral clones and from other ImmuneACCESS disease sequences. Clones were called with MiXCR by TCRdb after fastp trimmed the public reads at Q25, and only in-frame beta chains were retained. Merged by CDR3 protein, the rows form single entries marked with the most common genes and DNA. The V and J calls here are based on TCRdb, not the publication. For this sample there are about 85,000 distinct CDR3 sequences; 85% to 95% appear just once. The top ten hold under 0.5% of the sample.

High-throughput TCR beta sequencing profiled peripheral blood CD8+ and CD4+ T cells from healthy donors, Susac syndrome patients and multiple sclerosis patients. The Susac syndrome patients fulfilled recently defined diagnostic criteria for either definite or probable disease. Bulk CD8+ and CD4+ T cells were purified by magnetic negative isolation, whereas CD8+ TEMRA cells were enriched by FACS. Blood was collected in EDTA tubes and processed within 24 hours, with PBMCs isolated through density gradient centrifugation. PBMCs intended for TCR sequencing were frozen in liquid nitrogen and were later thawed in a 37 degrees C water bath. The sorted or isolated CD4+, CD8+ and CD8+ TEMRA cells reached a purity of at least 90%.

Sequencing was carried out using CD8+ T cells from PBMCs. The V and J genes are TRBV9 and TRBJ2-1; no D gene call is confident. This receptor was taken from a human donor with Susac syndrome. The CDR3 has the sequence CASSVEMYNEQFF. The base sequence is TGTGCCAGCAGCGTAGAAATGTACAATGAGCAGTTCTTC.